The clone carrying this T cell receptor beta chain has just one count. Within the sample, other DNA sequences also encode this same CDR3. This specimen belongs to a study of blood T cell repertoires in COVID-19. Under the authors' procedure: Reference gene primer amplification yielded estimated nucleated cell counts. Assay used: immunoSEQ multiplex PCR; TCRdb lists only in-frame clones, some missing. V, J and clone size were drawn from that table, and D and trimming were deduced from the DNA. In the table there are 150,000 to 200,000 clones, approximately 80% of which are singletons. Germline lookup yields CDR1 LNHDA and CDR2 SQIVND (reference sequence). The germline V and J ends were trimmed by 6 bases and 1 base, with 13 bases remaining between them. The CDR3 is 15 residues long.

The receptor was derived from a man aged 50 or older who had recovered from COVID-19. Sequencing was done on a sample of PBMCs or T cells enriched from blood (not recorded which). The gene calls are TRBV19 and TRBJ1-5; D remains ambiguous. CDR3 loop: CASRRDRASNQPQHF. The CDR3 bases are TGTGCCAGTAGGCGGGATAGGGCCAGCAATCAGCCCCAGCATTTT.